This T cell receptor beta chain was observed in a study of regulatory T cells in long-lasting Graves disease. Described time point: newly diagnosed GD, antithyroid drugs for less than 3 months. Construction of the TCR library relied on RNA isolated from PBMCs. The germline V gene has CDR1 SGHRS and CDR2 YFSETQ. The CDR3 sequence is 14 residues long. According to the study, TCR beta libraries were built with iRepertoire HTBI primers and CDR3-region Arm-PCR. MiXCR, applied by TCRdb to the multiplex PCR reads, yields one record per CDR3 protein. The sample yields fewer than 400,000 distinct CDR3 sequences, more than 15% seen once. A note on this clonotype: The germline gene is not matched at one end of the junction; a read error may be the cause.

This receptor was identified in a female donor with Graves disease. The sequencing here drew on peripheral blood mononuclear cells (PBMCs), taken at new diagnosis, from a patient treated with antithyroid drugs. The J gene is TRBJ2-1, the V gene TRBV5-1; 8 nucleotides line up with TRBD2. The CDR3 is CASTPGGTHNEQFF. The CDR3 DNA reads TGTGCCAGCACCCCGGGGGGGACTCACAATGAGCAGTTCTTC.